One sample yielded the 10 T cell receptor beta chains listed below, sequenced in a study of metastatic and nonmetastatic thyroid tumors. Every patient was untreated before thyroid surgery. TCRdb reassembled clones from the PCR reads with MiXCR. The data show about 12,000 clones, 26% seen once. The sequenced sample consisted of tumor tissue. These receptors were taken from a female donor with papillary thyroid cancer or a benign thyroid nodule (not recorded which). Some clones in this sample may be carry-over from other donors' samples.

Within the sample, this clone is medium-sized (0.01 to 0.1%). CDR3 nucleotides: TGTGCCAGCAGCCTGTGGACGGGTGATAATGAAAAACTGTTTTTT. Its translation: CASSLWTGDNEKLFF. The V call is TRBV7-6, the J call TRBJ1-4; D unclear. V shed 5 bases and J shed 4 bases, with 14 bases lying between them. This CDR3 region has 15 residues. Germline V lookup: CDR1 SGHVS, CDR2 FNYEAQ.

This chain links TRBV2 with TRBJ1-2; no clear D gene. The CDR3 spans 17 residues. The germline V gene encodes CDR1 SNHLY and CDR2 FYNNEI. Trimming took 7 bases from V and 5 from J, leaving 26 bases between them. CDR3 sequence reads: CASISTGSGPSGYGYTF. CDR3 DNA: TGTGCCAGCATTTCCACCGGATCCGGGCCGTCGGGGTATGGCTACACCTTC.

A note on this clone: Its ends do not fully match the called genes, so a read error is possible. CDR3 sequence (DNA): TGTGCCATCAGTTACCGCAGCTCTGGGGCCAACGTCCTGACTTTC. This translates into CAISYRSSGANVLTF. The rearrangement uses TRBV12-3 or TRBV12-4 and TRBJ2-6; D not resolved. The CDR3 runs 15 residues.

The V gene is TRBV28, the J gene TRBJ2-7; either TRBD1 or TRBD2 may supply D (5 bases each). Trimming removed 5 bases from V and 7 bases from J, with 21 bases in between. The CDR3 loop spans 15 amino acids. Per the germline V gene, CDR1 is MDHEN and CDR2 is SYDVKM. CDR3 in DNA: TGTGCCAGCAGTCGAAACCGGGACGGCGGCGGTGAGCAGTACTTC. Translating gives CASSRNRDGGGEQYF.

This clone was found many times. The chain combines TRBV20-1 with TRBJ2-5; 8 nucleotides line up with TRBD2. This CDR3 region has 15 residues. Germline V gene data show CDR1 as DFQATT and CDR2 as SNEGSKA (reference sequence). Losses at the gene ends were 2 bases for V and 0 bases for J; bases not matched to a gene: 5. CDR3 in amino acids: CSARIGTRDQETQYF. DNA of the CDR3: TGCAGTGCTAGAATCGGGACTAGGGACCAAGAGACCCAGTACTTC.

This chain links TRBV6-2 or TRBV6-3 with TRBJ2-7; D is uncertain. CDR1 MNHEY and CDR2 SVGEGT come from the germline V gene. The CDR3 covers 15 residues. With 5 bases removed from V and 3 bases from J, the gap between germline ends came to 17 bases. CDR3 sequence reads: CASSPGFSKHYEQYF. The CDR3 region has the DNA TGTGCCAGCAGTCCCGGGTTTTCTAAGCACTACGAGCAGTACTTC.

This clone was seen repeatedly, ten times or more. V usage is TRBV12-3 or TRBV12-4 and J usage is TRBJ2-3; the D gene is possibly TRBD1 (6 bases). The V and J ends lost 4 bases and 1 base respectively, with 21 bases between them. CDR3 length equals 18 residues. The CDR3 bases are TGTGCCAGCAGTTCCTCCCAGGGGCCTCAAAGAGGCACAGATACGCAGTATTTT. As protein: CASSSSQGPQRGTDTQYF.

The CDR3 protein is CASRSGQVVSYEQYF. The CDR3 region has the DNA TGTGCCAGCAGATCCGGACAGGTCGTCTCCTACGAGCAGTACTTC. The V call is TRBV11-2, the J call TRBJ2-7; the match to TRBD1 covers 7 bases. Germline V lookup: CDR1 SGHAT, CDR2 FQNNGV. V gave up 6 bases and J gave up 0 bases; unmatched junction bases: 8. This CDR3 spans 15 amino acids. Filled out from reference TRBV11-2 and TRBJ2-7, the complete variable domain reads EAGVAQSPRYKIIEKRQSVAFWCNPISGHATLYWYQQILGQGPKLLIQFQNNGVVDDSQLPKDRFSAERLKGVDSTLKIQPAKLEDSAVYLCASRSGQVVSYEQYFGPGTRLTVT.

The chain recombines TRBV5-4 with TRBJ2-2; D perhaps matches TRBD1 (6 bases). The length of the CDR3 is 16 residues. With 3 bases removed from V and 0 bases from J, the gap between germline ends came to 12 bases. Germline V lookup: CDR1 SGHNT, CDR2 YYREEE (reference sequence). The CDR3 is CASSWGGTTNTGELFF. CDR3 nucleotide sequence: TGTGCCAGCAGCTGGGGTGGGACAACGAACACCGGGGAGCTGTTTTTT.

This clone is categorized as medium-sized (0.01 to 0.1%). V gene TRBV2 combines with J gene TRBJ1-5, with 7 bases identical to TRBD1. V was clipped by 2 bases and J by 7 bases; unmatched bases: 14. Germline-derived CDR1 and CDR2 are SNHLY and FYNNEI. The CDR3 is made up of 17 amino acids. The CDR3 region has the DNA TGTGCCAGCAGTGAACAACTCACAGGGGATCTCGGGCAGCCCCAGCATTTT. This encodes CASSEQLTGDLGQPQHF. The whole variable domain, remainder taken from reference TRBV2 and TRBJ1-5, is EPEVTQTPSHQVTQMGQEVILRCVPISNHLYFYWYRQILGQKVEFLVSFYNNEISEKSEIFDDQFSVERPDGSNFTLKIRSTKLEDSAMYFCASSEQLTGDLGQPQHFGDGTRLSIL.